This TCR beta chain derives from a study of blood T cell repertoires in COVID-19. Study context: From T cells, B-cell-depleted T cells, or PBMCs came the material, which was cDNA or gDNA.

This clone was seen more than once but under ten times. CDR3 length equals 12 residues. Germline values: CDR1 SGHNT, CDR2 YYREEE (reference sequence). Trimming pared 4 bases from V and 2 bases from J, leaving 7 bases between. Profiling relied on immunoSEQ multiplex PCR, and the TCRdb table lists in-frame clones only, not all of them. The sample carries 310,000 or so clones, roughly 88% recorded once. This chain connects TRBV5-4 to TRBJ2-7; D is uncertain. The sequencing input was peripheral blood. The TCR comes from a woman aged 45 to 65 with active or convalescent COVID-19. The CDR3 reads CASSDTAYEQYF. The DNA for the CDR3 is TGTGCCAGCAGCGATACAGCCTACGAGCAGTACTTC.